The T cell receptor (beta chain) under discussion was sequenced for a study of early T cells in non-severe SARS-CoV-2 infection (dated by TCRdb to 2020 to 2023). Looking at the study overall: Because TCR sequencing was done on bulk RNA from unsorted whole blood, the alpha and beta chains could not be paired.

The library was prepared using 5' RACE. Sequencing used a NextSeq 500. Unique molecular identifiers were attached to individual cDNA molecules in the TCR library protocol so that sequencing error and PCR bias could be corrected. Both TCR alpha and beta chains were sequenced, and tight co-correlation was observed between alpha and beta sequence abundances in each sample. Per the authors' processing: Decombinator V4 was used to perform V gene, J gene and CDR3 annotation of TCR sequences. Expanded TCRs were defined as changing significantly between any two time points under a Poisson model with p below 0.0001. Abundances of TCRs were expressed as counts per million after normalisation to the total number of TCRs sequenced in each sample. VDJdb, accessed 1 November 2021, was searched for CMV, EBV and SARS-CoV-2 annotated TCRs, with TCRs annotated for multiple antigens excluded. The public sequencing data were trimmed at Q25 with fastp and processed into clonotypes with MiXCR by TCRdb, which kept only in-frame beta chains. Rows with a matching CDR3 protein are joined into one entry that keeps the most common DNA and genes. The V and J calls and clone size are TCRdb's, not the authors'. Recorded for this sample are under 85,000 distinct CDR3 sequences; 12% of them occurred a single time. The top ten clonotypes cover 5% to 8% of the sample.

Points the paper makes about the study in general: Matching against VDJdb was skewed toward anti-spike CD8 responses, likely underestimated virus-specific expansions, and missed private and CD4 specificities.

This clonotype was observed many times. Its antigen specificity is not known. Base qualities are missing; no much larger clone stands one base away. A case-control design nested within a healthcare worker cohort in London, UK, was used, with weekly nasopharyngeal swab PCR tests and blood sampling performed. Healthcare workers were enrolled in the week of the UK lockdown, from 23 to 31 March 2020, and were followed every week for up to about 16 weeks. This receptor was taken from an adult who was a healthcare worker with PCR-confirmed SARS-CoV-2 infection or an uninfected control (not recorded which). The sample taken for sequencing was whole blood.

For the CDR3, the sequence is CASSRKTPGYGYTF. The base sequence is TGTGCCAGCAGCCGAAAAACCCCAGGGTACGGCTACACCTTC. The V and J genes are TRBV7-2 and TRBJ1-2; the best D guess is TRBD1, with 5 bases matching. The CDR3 sequence holds 14 residues, the cysteine and phenylalanine included. Left in the record is the CDR3 DNA by itself, 42 bases read in frame from the first base. Via the germline V gene, CDR1 is SGHTA and CDR2 FQGNSA. V drops 5 bases and J drops 8 bases, leaving 18 bases in between. Joined to the reference TRBV7-2 and TRBJ1-2 proteins, this CDR3 gives the full variable domain: GAGVSQSPSNKVTEKGKDVELRCDPISGHTALYWYRQSLGQGLEFLIYFQGNSAPDKSGLPSDRFSAERTGGSVSTLTIQRTQQEDSAVYLCASSRKTPGYGYTFGSGTRLTVV.